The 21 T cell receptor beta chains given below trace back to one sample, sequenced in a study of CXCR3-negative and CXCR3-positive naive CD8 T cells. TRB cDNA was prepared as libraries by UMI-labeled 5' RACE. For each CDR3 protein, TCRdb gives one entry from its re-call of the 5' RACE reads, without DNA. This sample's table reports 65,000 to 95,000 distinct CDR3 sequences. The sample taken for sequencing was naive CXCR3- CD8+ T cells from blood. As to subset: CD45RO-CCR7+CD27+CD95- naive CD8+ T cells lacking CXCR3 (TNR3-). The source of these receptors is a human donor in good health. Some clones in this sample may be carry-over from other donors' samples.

This CDR3 reads CSVEVTGVDNEQFF. The V call is TRBV29-1, the J call TRBJ2-1; lacking DNA, the TRBD1 call made by TCRdb goes unchecked. Germline loops: CDR1 SQVTM, CDR2 ANQGSEA. This CDR3 comprises 14 residues.

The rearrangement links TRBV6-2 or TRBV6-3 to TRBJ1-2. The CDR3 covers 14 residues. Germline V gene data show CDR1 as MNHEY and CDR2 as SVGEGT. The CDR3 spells CASSYSTGYNGYTF.

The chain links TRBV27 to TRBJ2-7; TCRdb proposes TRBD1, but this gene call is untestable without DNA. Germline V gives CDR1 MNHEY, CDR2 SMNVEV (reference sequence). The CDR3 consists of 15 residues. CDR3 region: CASSSTGQSSYEQYF.

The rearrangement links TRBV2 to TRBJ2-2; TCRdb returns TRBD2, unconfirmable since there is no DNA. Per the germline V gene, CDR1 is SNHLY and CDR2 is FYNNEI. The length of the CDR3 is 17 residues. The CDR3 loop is CASSEGWREALPGELFF.

This CDR3 is CASSTQGDYGYTF. The chain is built from TRBV7-9 and TRBJ1-2; absent DNA, TCRdb's TRBD1 call cannot be checked. CDR1 is SEHNR and CDR2 is FQNEAQ in the germline V gene (reference sequence). This CDR3 is 13 amino acids long.

CDR3 in amino acids: CATSEGYEQYF. The chain is built from TRBV10-3 and TRBJ2-7. The CDR3 has 11 residues. CDR1 ENHRY and CDR2 SYGVKD come from the germline V gene.

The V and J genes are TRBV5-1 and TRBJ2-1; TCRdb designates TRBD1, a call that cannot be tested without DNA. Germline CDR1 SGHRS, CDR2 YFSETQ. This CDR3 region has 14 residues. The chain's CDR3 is CASSIHRESGEQFF.

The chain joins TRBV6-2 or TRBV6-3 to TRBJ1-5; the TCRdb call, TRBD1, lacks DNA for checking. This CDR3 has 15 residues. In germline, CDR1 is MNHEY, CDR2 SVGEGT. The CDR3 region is CASSARTGGLQPQHF.

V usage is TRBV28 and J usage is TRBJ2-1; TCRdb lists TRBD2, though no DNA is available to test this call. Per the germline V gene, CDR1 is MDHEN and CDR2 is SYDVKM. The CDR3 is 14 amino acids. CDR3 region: CASASGGPNNEQFF.

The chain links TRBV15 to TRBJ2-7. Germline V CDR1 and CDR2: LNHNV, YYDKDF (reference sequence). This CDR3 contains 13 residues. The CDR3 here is CATSSTGTYEQYF.

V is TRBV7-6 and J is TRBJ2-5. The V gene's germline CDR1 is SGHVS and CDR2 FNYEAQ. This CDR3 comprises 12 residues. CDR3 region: CASSLREETQYF.

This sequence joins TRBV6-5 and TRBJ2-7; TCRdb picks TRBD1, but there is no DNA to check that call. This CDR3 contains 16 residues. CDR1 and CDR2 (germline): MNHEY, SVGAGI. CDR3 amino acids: CASSYSFTGETYEQYF.

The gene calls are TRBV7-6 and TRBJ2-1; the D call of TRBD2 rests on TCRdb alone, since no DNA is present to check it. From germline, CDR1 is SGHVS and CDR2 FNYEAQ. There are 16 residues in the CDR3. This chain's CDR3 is CASSTPLGSSYNEQFF.

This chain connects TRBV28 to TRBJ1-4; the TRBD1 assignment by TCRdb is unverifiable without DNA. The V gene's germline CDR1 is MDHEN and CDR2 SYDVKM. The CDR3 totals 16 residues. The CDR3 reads CASSSYTGSRSEKLFF.

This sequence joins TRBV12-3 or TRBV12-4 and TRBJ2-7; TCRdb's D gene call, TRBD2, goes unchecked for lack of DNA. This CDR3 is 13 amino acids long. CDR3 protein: CASSGSGVSEQYF.

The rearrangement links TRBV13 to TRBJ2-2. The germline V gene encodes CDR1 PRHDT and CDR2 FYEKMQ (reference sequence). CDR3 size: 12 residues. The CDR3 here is CASSEDTGELFF.

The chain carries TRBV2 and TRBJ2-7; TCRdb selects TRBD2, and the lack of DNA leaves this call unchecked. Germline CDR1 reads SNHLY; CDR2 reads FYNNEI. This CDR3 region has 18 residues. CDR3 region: CASSETGPLTSRPYEQYF. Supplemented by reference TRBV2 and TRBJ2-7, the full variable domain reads EPEVTQTPSHQVTQMGQEVILRCVPISNHLYFYWYRQILGQKVEFLVSFYNNEISEKSEIFDDQFSVERPDGSNFTLKIRSTKLEDSAMYFCASSETGPLTSRPYEQYFGPGTRLTVT.

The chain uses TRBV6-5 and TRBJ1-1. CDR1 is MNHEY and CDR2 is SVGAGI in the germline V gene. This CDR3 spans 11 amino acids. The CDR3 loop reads CASSAYLEAFF.

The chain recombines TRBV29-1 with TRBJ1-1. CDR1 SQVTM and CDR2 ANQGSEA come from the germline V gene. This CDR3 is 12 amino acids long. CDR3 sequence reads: CSVTTTNTEAFF.

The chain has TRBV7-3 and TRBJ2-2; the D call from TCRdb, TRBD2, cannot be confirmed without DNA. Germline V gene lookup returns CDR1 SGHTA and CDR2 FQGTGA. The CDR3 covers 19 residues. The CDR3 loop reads CASSLTLAGVGGVPGELFF. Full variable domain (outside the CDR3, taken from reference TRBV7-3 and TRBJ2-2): GAGVSQTPSNKVTEKGKYVELRCDPISGHTALYWYRQSLGQGPEFLIYFQGTGAADDSGLPNDRFFAVRPEGSVSTLKIQRTERGDSAVYLCASSLTLAGVGGVPGELFFGEGSRLTVL.

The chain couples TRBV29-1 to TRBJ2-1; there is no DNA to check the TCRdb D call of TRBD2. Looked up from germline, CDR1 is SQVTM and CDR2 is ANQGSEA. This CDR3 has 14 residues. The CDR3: CSVGRARAYNEQFF.